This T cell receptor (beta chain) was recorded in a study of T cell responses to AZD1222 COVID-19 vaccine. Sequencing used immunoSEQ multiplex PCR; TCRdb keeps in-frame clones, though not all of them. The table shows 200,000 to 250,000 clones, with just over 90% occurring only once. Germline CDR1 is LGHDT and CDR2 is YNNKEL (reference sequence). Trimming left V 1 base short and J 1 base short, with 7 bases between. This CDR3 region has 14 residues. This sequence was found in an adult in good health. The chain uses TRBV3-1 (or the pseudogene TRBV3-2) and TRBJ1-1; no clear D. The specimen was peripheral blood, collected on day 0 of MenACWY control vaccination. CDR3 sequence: CASSQAGGNTEAFF. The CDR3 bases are TGTGCCAGCAGCCAAGCGGGCGGGAACACTGAAGCTTTCTTT.